The 30 T cell receptor beta chains below come from one sample, sequenced in a study of blood T cell repertoires in COVID-19. Data came from immunoSEQ multiplex PCR; TCRdb stores just in-frame clones and leaves some out. The table lists some 250,000 clones, over 80% of them singletons. Sequenced input: PBMCs or T cells enriched from blood (not recorded which). The receptors originated from a human donor in a cohort exposed to, infected with or recovered from COVID-19 (not recorded which). The donor label of this sample is uncertain.

The chain combines TRBV7-2 with TRBJ1-2; the match to TRBD1 covers 8 bases. This CDR3 contains 17 residues. Germline V gene sequence: CDR1 SGHTA, CDR2 FQGNSA. V was clipped by 3 bases and J by 5 bases; unmatched bases: 14. The CDR3 bases are TGTGCCAGCAGCTTTGTACACCCGGGACAGGAATTTTATGGCTACACCTTC. It codes for CASSFVHPGQEFYGYTF.

V is TRBV5-1 and J is TRBJ2-1, with 7 bases aligning to TRBD1. The CDR3 has 15 residues. CDR1 and CDR2 from the germline V gene are SGHRS and YFSETQ. Trimming cost V 2 bases and J 4 bases; bases outside gene matches: 6. The CDR3 sequence is CASSLRGQSYNEQFF. The CDR3, as DNA: TGCGCCAGCAGCTTAAGGGGACAGAGTTACAATGAGCAGTTCTTC.

J is TRBJ1-2 and V is TRBV10-3, with TRBD1 matching 10 bases. The junction had 12 bases not matched to a gene; V was cut back by 7 bases and J by 7 bases. Germline V gene lookup returns CDR1 ENHRY and CDR2 SYGVKD. CDR3 size: 15 residues. The CDR3 spells CAITGTGALVGGYTF. CDR3 bases: TGTGCCATCACGGGGACAGGGGCCCTAGTAGGTGGCTACACCTTC.

V is TRBV7-2 and J is TRBJ1-1, with 8 bases aligning to TRBD1. Germline CDR1 and CDR2: SGHTA and FQGNSA. With 3 bases clipped from V and 12 bases from J, the junction kept 9 bases outside the gene matches. This CDR3 is built from 13 residues. Written as DNA, the CDR3 is TGTGCCAGCAGCTTTCCAGACAGGGGTCGGACTTTCTTT. Encoded protein: CASSFPDRGRTFF.

This clone was seen only once. The CDR3 is CASSFGSDSEAFF. CDR3 bases: TGTGCCAGCAGCTTTGGGTCCGACAGTGAAGCTTTCTTT. The chain couples TRBV7-3 to TRBJ1-1; D is perhaps TRBD1 (5 bases). CDR3 length: 13 residues. Germline CDR1 SGHTA, CDR2 FQGTGA. V was pared by 3 bases and J by 7 bases, with 12 bases between.

CDR3 DNA sequence: TGTGCCAGTAGGGACAGGGGCTACTACGAGCAGTACTTC. As protein: CASRDRGYYEQYF. The V call is TRBV19, the J call TRBJ2-7; 9 bases map to TRBD1. Per germline, CDR1 LNHDA and CDR2 SQIVND (reference sequence). Losses at the gene ends were 6 bases for V and 3 bases for J; bases not matched to a gene: 3. The CDR3 contains 13 residues.

Concerning this clone itself: The junction and the germline gene differ at one end; a read error may be behind it. The chain couples TRBV7-9 to TRBJ2-5; TRBD2 agrees at 12 bases. Germline V CDR1 and CDR2: SEHNR, FQNEAQ (reference sequence). The CDR3 is 15 amino acids. The DNA for the CDR3 is TGTGCCAGCAGCCTAGCGGGGGGGCCTCGAGAGACCCAGTACTTC. Amino acids: CASSLAGGPRETQYF.

This clone occurred a few times. This chain links TRBV14 with TRBJ2-1; 7 bases agree with TRBD2. The CDR3 runs to 17 residues. Germline CDR1 SGHDN, CDR2 FVKESK. J was trimmed by 2 bases and V by 1 base; bases with no gene match: 8. The CDR3 DNA reads as TGTGCCAGCAGCCAAGCCACTCTCGCGGGGGCCTACAATGAGCAGTTCTTC. Amino acids: CASSQATLAGAYNEQFF.

The V call is TRBV30, the J call TRBJ2-7; 7 positions agree with TRBD2. The CDR3 covers 14 residues. V was clipped by 0 bases and J by 4 bases; unmatched bases: 6. Germline values: CDR1 GTSNPN, CDR2 SVGIG (reference sequence). DNA for the CDR3: TGTGCCTGGAGTGTGGGAGGGGATCGGTACGAGCAGTACTTC. Translated, it gives CAWSVGGDRYEQYF. The variable domain in full, completed from reference TRBV30 and TRBJ2-7, reads SQTIHQWPATLVQPVGSPLSLECTVEGTSNPNLYWYRQAAGRGLQLLFYSVGIGQISSEVPQNLSASRPQDRQFILSSKKLLLSDSGFYLCAWSVGGDRYEQYFGPGTRLTVT.

The chain has TRBV5-1 and TRBJ2-5; 9 bases are shared with TRBD2. CDR1 is SGHRS, CDR2 YFSETQ, per germline. The V gene end was trimmed by 0 bases and the J gene end by 5 bases; junction bases not matched to a gene: 8. This CDR3 has 16 residues. CDR3 residues: CASSLGVAGAGETQYF. DNA for the CDR3: TGCGCCAGCAGCTTGGGGGTAGCGGGGGCCGGGGAGACCCAGTACTTC. The full variable domain, rest sourced from reference TRBV5-1 and TRBJ2-5, is KAGVTQTPRYLIKTRGQQVTLSCSPISGHRSVSWYQQTPGQGLQFLFEYFSETQRNKGNFPGRFSGRQFSNSRSEMNVSTLELGDSALYLCASSLGVAGAGETQYFGPGTRLLVL.

This chain links TRBV4-1 with TRBJ1-1, with D maybe TRBD1 (5 bases). Trimming cost V 0 bases and J 0 bases, with 20 bases left between them. This CDR3 region has 19 residues. Germline values: CDR1 MGHRA, CDR2 YSYEKL. In DNA, the CDR3 is TGCGCCAGCAGCCAAGATTGGACACTCCGGGGGAAAATGAACACTGAAGCTTTCTTT. This sequence encodes CASSQDWTLRGKMNTEAFF.

The chain is built from TRBV29-1 and TRBJ2-5, with 8 positions matching TRBD2. The germline V gene has CDR1 SQVTM and CDR2 ANQGSEA. V dropped 5 bases and J dropped 5; count of bases not matched to a gene: 10. The CDR3 is made up of 14 amino acids. The CDR3 reads CSVRPRGGDETQYF. CDR3 nucleotides: TGCAGCGTTAGGCCCCGGGGGGGAGACGAGACCCAGTACTTC.

The V gene is TRBV7-2, the J gene TRBJ2-1; TRBD2 matches 8 bases. V gave up 8 bases and J gave up 9 bases; unmatched junction bases: 9. The CDR3 totals 13 residues. Germline V lookup: CDR1 SGHTA, CDR2 FQGNSA. Here the CDR3 reads CASGPAGVLEQFF. The CDR3 DNA is TGTGCCAGCGGGCCAGCGGGGGTCCTTGAGCAGTTCTTC.

CDR3 region: CASKGLNSGNTIYF. The CDR3 nucleotides are TGTGCCAGCAAAGGACTAAACTCTGGAAACACCATATATTTT. The chain employs TRBV25-1 and TRBJ1-3; D remains ambiguous. The CDR3 contains 14 residues. Germline V gene sequence: CDR1 MGHDK, CDR2 SYGVNS. V lost 7 bases, J lost 0 bases, and 10 bases lay in between.

The J gene is TRBJ2-1, the V gene TRBV30; 11 nucleotides match TRBD2. The CDR3 length is 18 residues. Germline lookup yields CDR1 GTSNPN and CDR2 SVGIG (reference sequence). Losses at the gene ends were 1 base for V and 0 bases for J; bases not matched to a gene: 8. CDR3 coding DNA: TGTGCCTGGAGTGAAGGCCCTAGCGGGGGGCCCTCCTACAATGAGCAGTTCTTC. This translates into CAWSEGPSGGPSYNEQFF.

The chain links TRBV7-2 to TRBJ2-3; D is undetermined. This CDR3 contains 15 residues. Germline assignment: CDR1 SGHTA and CDR2 FQGNSA. Trimming shortened V by 5 bases and J by 0 bases, and 12 bases separated the two germline ends. CDR3 amino acids: CASSPGLSSTDTQYF. DNA of the CDR3: TGTGCCAGCAGCCCCGGGTTGTCTAGCACAGATACGCAGTATTTT.

This clone was picked up a small number of times. The J gene is TRBJ1-3, the V gene TRBV30; D is unclear. The CDR3 is made up of 16 amino acids. Trimming took 1 base from V and 3 from J, leaving 16 bases between them. Per germline, CDR1 GTSNPN and CDR2 SVGIG (reference sequence). The CDR3 loop reads CAWSGTDGLIGNTIYF. The CDR3 nucleotides read TGTGCCTGGAGTGGTACAGACGGACTCATTGGAAACACCATATATTTT.

This clone was observed a few times. This chain connects TRBV7-9 to TRBJ2-7, with 9 positions matching TRBD1. The germline CDR1 and CDR2 sequences are SEHNR and FQNEAQ (reference sequence). V shed 1 base, J shed 5 bases, and the junction held 6 bases outside the gene matches. The CDR3 is 15 residues long. The CDR3 region has the DNA TGTGCCAGCAGCTTAGAGGGGACAGGGTACGACGAGCAGTACTTC. Translated: CASSLEGTGYDEQYF. Full variable domain (rest looked up from reference TRBV7-9 and TRBJ2-7): DTGVSQNPRHKITKRGQNVTFRCDPISEHNRLYWYRQTLGQGPEFLTYFQNEAQLEKSRLLSDRFSAERPKGSFSTLEIQRTEQGDSAMYLCASSLEGTGYDEQYFGPGTRLTVT.

This chain connects TRBV5-1 to TRBJ2-6, with D possibly being TRBD1 (6 bases). CDR1 is SGHRS, CDR2 YFSETQ, per germline. The CDR3 is made up of 16 amino acids. The V gene lost 4 bases and the J gene lost 1 base, with 12 bases spanning the gap. The CDR3 sequence is CASSLWGPSGANVLTF. The CDR3 DNA sequence: TGCGCCAGCAGCCTCTGGGGGCCATCTGGGGCCAACGTCCTGACTTTC.

The chain is built from TRBV13 and TRBJ2-5; weak D call: TRBD2 (6 bases). Between the trimmed V and J ends, which lost 5 bases and 4 bases, there was a span of 11 bases. Germline V gene lookup returns CDR1 PRHDT and CDR2 FYEKMQ (reference sequence). The CDR3 is made up of 13 amino acids. CDR3 sequence reads: CASSQLGGETQYF. Written as DNA, the CDR3 is TGTGCCAGCAGCCAGTTGGGGGGAGAGACCCAGTACTTC.

The genes are TRBV4-1 and TRBJ2-7; D might be TRBD1 (7 bases). Germline loops: CDR1 MGHRA, CDR2 YSYEKL. Trimming removed 2 bases from V and 3 bases from J, with 14 bases in between. The CDR3 is 15 residues long. CDR3 DNA: TGCGCCAGCAGCCAACTCGGGACAGCGGGCTACGAGCAGTACTTC. Translating it yields CASSQLGTAGYEQYF.

The chain joins TRBV6-2 or TRBV6-3 to TRBJ2-7; D perhaps matches TRBD1 (5 bases). Trimming took off 4 bases at V and 6 bases at J, with 16 bases between the two ends. The CDR3 covers 14 residues. Germline values: CDR1 MNHEY, CDR2 SVGEGT. CDR3 region: CASSWVRVRGEQYF. The CDR3 coding sequence is TGTGCCAGCAGTTGGGTGCGAGTAAGGGGCGAGCAGTACTTC.

The chain employs TRBV4-1 and TRBJ1-2; D is perhaps TRBD1 (6 bases). Germline V CDR1 and CDR2: MGHRA, YSYEKL. V was clipped by 0 bases and J by 4 bases, with 9 bases between them. The length of the CDR3 is 14 residues. The CDR3 DNA sequence: TGCGCCAGCAGCCAAGACAGGGGAAGCTATGGCTACACCTTC. This sequence encodes CASSQDRGSYGYTF.

This chain links TRBV7-9 with TRBJ1-4; 8 bases match TRBD1. CDR3 length equals 16 residues. Germline V lookup: CDR1 SEHNR, CDR2 FQNEAQ (reference sequence). Trimming cost V 5 bases and J 4 bases; bases outside gene matches: 9. The CDR3 DNA reads as TGTGCCAGCAGCCGCGGACAGGGAGCCGTTAATGAAAAACTGTTTTTT. This sequence encodes CASSRGQGAVNEKLFF.

The genes are TRBV4-3 and TRBJ1-2; D call uncertain. V was shortened by 2 bases and J by 6 bases, with 19 bases between the two germline ends. This CDR3 region has 16 residues. Germline CDR1 is LGHNA and CDR2 is YSLEER. CDR3 in amino acids: CASSQLPTISRDGYTF. The CDR3, as DNA: TGCGCCAGCAGCCAATTACCCACGATCAGTCGGGATGGCTACACCTTC.

V usage is TRBV1 and J usage is TRBJ2-2; the D call in the table, TRBD1, was not verified against the DNA. TRBV1 is noted as a pseudogene. This CDR3 is built from 16 residues. CDR3 DNA sequence: TGCACCAGCAGCCAAACGGAGACAGGGGACACCGGGGAGCTGTTTTTT. As protein: CTSSQTETGDTGELFF.

This clone came up once. This rearrangement joins TRBV5-5 to TRBJ1-1; D ambiguous. Trimming took off 4 bases at V and 3 bases at J, with 7 bases between the two ends. CDR1 and CDR2 (germline): SGHKS, YYEKEE (reference sequence). The CDR3 is 12 residues long. CDR3: CASSAYDTEAFF. The CDR3 bases are TGTGCCAGCAGCGCCTACGACACTGAAGCTTTCTTT.

V gene TRBV3-1 (or the pseudogene TRBV3-2) combines with J gene TRBJ1-1, with TRBD1 identical over 9 bases. CDR1 and CDR2 from the germline V gene are LGHDT and YNNKEL (reference sequence). This CDR3 contains 16 residues. V gave up 1 base and J gave up 3 bases; unmatched junction bases: 6. CDR3 amino acids: CASSQGLGQGYTEAFF. The CDR3 DNA reads as TGTGCCAGCAGCCAAGGCCTGGGACAGGGCTACACTGAAGCTTTCTTT.

The chain links TRBV6-5 to TRBJ2-1, with 8 bases fitting TRBD1. Germline values: CDR1 MNHEY, CDR2 SVGAGI. V lost 0 bases, J lost 4 bases, and 2 bases stayed unmatched. The CDR3 length is 15 residues. The CDR3: CASSYSRQGYNEQFF. The CDR3 DNA follows: TGTGCCAGCAGTTACTCTCGACAGGGGTACAATGAGCAGTTCTTC.

The chain couples TRBV13 to TRBJ1-2, with D perhaps matching TRBD1 (6 bases). V was pared by 6 bases and J by 10 bases, with 12 bases between. Per germline, CDR1 PRHDT and CDR2 FYEKMQ (reference sequence). The CDR3 length is 11 residues. The CDR3 DNA reads TGTGCCAGCAGTCGGGACATTTCCTACACCTTC. Translating gives CASSRDISYTF.